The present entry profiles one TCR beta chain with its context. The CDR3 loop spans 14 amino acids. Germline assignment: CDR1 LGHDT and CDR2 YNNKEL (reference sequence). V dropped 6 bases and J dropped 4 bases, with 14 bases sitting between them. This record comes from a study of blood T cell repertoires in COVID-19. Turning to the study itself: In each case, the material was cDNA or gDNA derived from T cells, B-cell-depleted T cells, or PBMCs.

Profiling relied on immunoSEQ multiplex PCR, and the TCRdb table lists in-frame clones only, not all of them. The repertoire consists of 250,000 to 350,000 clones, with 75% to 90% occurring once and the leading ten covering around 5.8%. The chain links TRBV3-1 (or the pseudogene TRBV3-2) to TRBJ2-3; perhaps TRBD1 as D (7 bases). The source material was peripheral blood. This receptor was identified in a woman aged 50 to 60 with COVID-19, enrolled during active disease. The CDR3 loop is CASRTTGEADTQYF. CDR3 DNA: TGTGCCAGCAGAACCACAGGGGAGGCAGATACGCAGTATTTT.